These T cell receptor beta chains were read from a single sample in a study of blood T cell repertoires in COVID-19. TCRdb's table, derived via immunoSEQ multiplex PCR, lists solely in-frame clones and lacks some. The table lists under 200,000 clones, about 84% of them singletons. Source material: peripheral blood. The receptor source for this set is a woman aged 25 to 39 with acute or convalescent COVID-19. CDR3s include the opening cysteine and the closing phenylalanine or tryptophan. The D gene is left open where the match is weak. Where a row states a size, it is once, few, many or the class of an expanded clone; other rows omit it.

J	V	size	D	CDR3	DNA
TRBJ1-1	TRBV6-2/TRBV6-3	.	.	CASSYGQPYTEAFF	TGTGCCAGCAGTTACGGGCAGCCCTACACTGAAGCTTTCTTT
TRBJ2-5	TRBV5-4	.	.	CASSPTTLETQYF	TGTGCCAGCAGCCCTACCACTTTAGAGACCCAGTACTTC
TRBJ1-1	TRBV6-1	.	TRBD1	CASSERQGAHTEAFF	TGTGCCAGCAGTGAACGACAGGGGGCGCACACTGAAGCTTTCTTT
TRBJ2-5	TRBV5-4	.	.	CASSLALETQYF	TGTGCCAGCAGCTTGGCATTGGAGACCCAGTACTTC
TRBJ2-7	TRBV7-2	.	.	CASSLYPTRGYEQYF	TGTGCCAGCAGCTTATATCCCACTAGGGGGTACGAGCAGTACTTC
TRBJ1-1	TRBV19	.	.	CASTLGQAMNTEAFF	TGTGCCAGTACCCTGGGTCAGGCGATGAACACTGAAGCTTTCTTT
TRBJ2-3	TRBV28	.	TRBD2	CASSQGLAGGTDTQYF	TGTGCCAGCAGCCAGGGCCTGGCGGGGGGCACAGATACGCAGTATTTT
TRBJ2-2	TRBV6-2/TRBV6-3	.	TRBD1	CASSLGPGQGARSGELFF	TGTGCCAGCAGTTTGGGGCCGGGACAGGGGGCGCGGAGCGGGGAGCTGTTTTTT
TRBJ1-1	TRBV5-1	few	.	CASSLDLLVPGTEAFF	TGCGCCAGCAGCTTGGATTTGTTGGTACCAGGCACTGAAGCTTTCTTT
TRBJ2-1	TRBV11-2	.	TRBD2	CASSGALAGGGGQFF	TGTGCCAGCAGCGGAGCGCTAGCGGGAGGGGGTGGGCAGTTCTTC
TRBJ2-3	TRBV7-2	.	TRBD1	CASSAIPGTEHTDTQYF	TGTGCCAGCAGTGCCATTCCCGGGACAGAACACACAGATACGCAGTATTTT
TRBJ2-1	TRBV7-2	once	TRBD2	CASSRRTSGTLFYDEQFF	TGTGCCAGCAGCAGGCGGACTAGCGGGACCCTTTTTTACGATGAGCAGTTCTTC
TRBJ1-6	TRBV6-5	.	.	CASSYSSQGSSPLHF	TGTGCCAGCAGTTACTCTAGCCAGGGAAGTTCACCCCTCCACTTT
TRBJ2-1	TRBV7-9	.	.	CASSPRELTYNEQFF	TGTGCCAGCAGCCCCCGGGAACTAACTTACAATGAGCAGTTCTTC
TRBJ2-5	TRBV7-2	many	.	CASSEKTSGKTQYF	TGTGCCAGCAGCGAAAAGACTAGTGGCAAGACCCAGTACTTC
TRBJ2-1	TRBV11-2	.	.	CASSLLEGSSYNEQFF	TGTGCCAGCAGCCTTTTGGAGGGGAGCTCCTACAATGAGCAGTTCTTC